The clone carrying this T cell receptor beta chain showed up many times. This sample was taken from a study of T-cell reconstitution after alpha-beta-depleted transplantation in children. This sample's TCRbeta library carried unique molecular identifier barcodes. Using its own MiXCR run on the PCR reads, TCRdb lists one record per CDR3 protein. The sample carries approximately 230,000 distinct CDR3 sequences, roughly 26% recorded once. This TCR was sampled from a girl aged 2 to 10 with Fanconi anemia, due to receive a stem cell transplant. The sequenced sample was PBMCs, obtained before TCRalphabeta/CD19-depleted stem cell transplant.

The CDR3, as DNA: TGTGCCAGCCGATTCCTCGGGACCACCGGGGAGCTGTTTTTT. It codes for CASRFLGTTGELFF. The chain joins TRBV27 to TRBJ2-2; D may match TRBD1 or TRBD2 (5 bases each). This CDR3 region has 14 residues. The V end lost 8 bases, the J end lost 4 bases, and 14 bases lay between the germline ends. Germline V gene sequence: CDR1 MNHEY, CDR2 SMNVEV (reference sequence).